These 20 T cell receptor beta chains were all obtained from the same sample, sequenced in a study of shared clonotypes between healthy human individuals. Libraries were prepared by immunoSEQ multiplex PCR; TCRdb keeps only in-frame clonotypes and omits some of them. The data show roughly 2,500,000 clones, 80% to 95% seen once. The specimen sequenced was naive CD4+ T cells from PBMCs. As for subset: CD45RA+ positively selected. The receptors were gathered from a man between 18 and 29 years old in good health. Some clones in this sample may be carry-over from other donors' samples.

The count of this clone is one. The chain carries TRBV30 and TRBJ1-1; no clear D. Trimming took off 0 bases at V and 1 base at J, with 6 bases between the two ends. The CDR3 has 13 residues. Germline-derived CDR1 and CDR2 are GTSNPN and SVGIG (reference sequence). CDR3 DNA sequence: TGTGCCTGGAGTGTATATCGGAACACTGAAGCTTTCTTT. This translates into CAWSVYRNTEAFF.

This sequence joins TRBV11-2 and TRBJ2-7, with 10 bases fitting TRBD1. The CDR3 has 15 residues. From germline, CDR1 is SGHAT and CDR2 FQNNGV. With 5 bases clipped from V and 6 bases from J, the junction kept 10 bases outside the gene matches. The CDR3 loop reads CASSPDGQGVLEQYF. CDR3 DNA: TGTGCCAGCAGCCCAGACGGACAGGGGGTACTCGAGCAGTACTTC.

V and J are TRBV4-1 and TRBJ2-2, with D tentatively TRBD2 (6 bases). Germline lookup yields CDR1 MGHRA and CDR2 YSYEKL. CDR3 length equals 15 residues. Deletions cut 1 base from V and 4 bases from J, with 10 bases between. In DNA form, the CDR3 reads TGCGCCAGCAGCCAAGGGAGGGCCGGCACCGGGGAGCTGTTTTTT. Translated, it gives CASSQGRAGTGELFF.

The V call is TRBV12-5, the J call TRBJ2-2; D gene unclear. The germline gives CDR1 LGHNT, CDR2 FRNRAP. The CDR3 is 14 amino acids. V lost 3 bases to trimming and J lost 0 bases, with 5 bases between them. The CDR3 region is CASGLSTNTGELFF. In DNA form, the CDR3 reads TGTGCTAGTGGTTTATCCACGAACACCGGGGAGCTGTTTTTT.

The count of this clone is one. The chain combines TRBV7-2 with TRBJ1-4, with unresolved D. V lost 5 bases, J lost 0 bases, and 10 bases lay in between. The germline V gene encodes CDR1 SGHTA and CDR2 FQGNSA. This CDR3 spans 15 amino acids. The CDR3: CASSIGPTTNEKLFF. The CDR3 coding sequence is TGTGCCAGCAGCATTGGGCCCACAACTAATGAAAAACTGTTTTTT.

The J gene is TRBJ1-3, the V gene TRBV2; tentatively, D is TRBD1 (6 bases). The V end lost 4 bases, the J end lost 0 bases, and 13 bases lay between the germline ends. CDR3 length equals 16 residues. Germline CDR1 SNHLY, CDR2 FYNNEI. DNA for the CDR3: TGTGCCAGCAGTGCGGGGGCGACGAGCTCTGGAAACACCATATATTTT. This sequence encodes CASSAGATSSGNTIYF.

On this clone itself: The same CDR3 arises from other DNA sequences in this sample as well. This chain joins TRBV5-1 and TRBJ2-3; 9 bases agree with TRBD2. The germline V gene encodes CDR1 SGHRS and CDR2 YFSETQ. The CDR3 consists of 17 residues. V shed 1 base and J 1 base; nucleotides not matched to a gene: 7. The CDR3: CASSLPGTSWGTDTQYF. The DNA of the CDR3 is TGCGCCAGCAGCTTGCCTGGGACTAGCTGGGGCACAGATACGCAGTATTTT. The entire variable domain, with the rest obtained from reference TRBV5-1 and TRBJ2-3, is as follows: KAGVTQTPRYLIKTRGQQVTLSCSPISGHRSVSWYQQTPGQGLQFLFEYFSETQRNKGNFPGRFSGRQFSNSRSEMNVSTLELGDSALYLCASSLPGTSWGTDTQYFGPGTRLTVL.

Notes on this clone: Other DNA sequences within the sample encode an identical CDR3. J is TRBJ2-6 and V is TRBV28; possibly TRBD1 for D (6 bases). V was pared by 5 bases and J by 2 bases, with 10 bases between. In germline, CDR1 is MDHEN, CDR2 SYDVKM. The CDR3 extends over 15 amino acids. CDR3 nucleotide sequence: TGTGCCAGCAGTCCAGCAGGGGCTGGGGCCAACGTCCTGACTTTC. It encodes CASSPAGAGANVLTF.

V is TRBV5-1 and J is TRBJ2-7; TRBD1 aligns across 9 bases. This CDR3 has 14 amino acids. Unmatched junction bases numbered 9, after V lost 5 bases and J lost 6 bases. The V gene's germline CDR1 is SGHRS and CDR2 YFSETQ. This chain's CDR3 is CASSFGTGSVEQYF. DNA for the CDR3: TGCGCCAGCAGTTTCGGGACAGGGAGTGTCGAGCAGTACTTC.

The chain is built from TRBV5-6 and TRBJ2-6; no firm D call. Trimming left V 2 bases short and J 4 bases short, with 10 bases between. CDR3 length: 15 residues. The V gene's germline CDR1 is SGHDT and CDR2 YYEEEE. The CDR3 nucleotides read TGTGCCAGCAGCTTTCCGTCGGAAGGGGCCAACGTCCTGACTTTC. Its protein product is CASSFPSEGANVLTF.

This sequence joins TRBV6-1 and TRBJ2-7, with a weak D call TRBD1 (6 bases). The V gene lost 5 bases and the J gene lost 7 bases, with 15 bases spanning the gap. Germline V CDR1 and CDR2: MNHNS, SASEGT. There are 13 residues in the CDR3. The DNA for the CDR3 is TGTGCCAGCAGTCTGGACAGACCATATGAGCAGTACTTC. It yields the protein CASSLDRPYEQYF.

The rearrangement links TRBV6-5 to TRBJ2-7; D is possibly TRBD2 (6 bases). This CDR3 comprises 15 residues. CDR1 and CDR2 (germline): MNHEY, SVGAGI. Trimming shortened V by 6 bases and J by 5 bases, and 20 bases separated the two germline ends. The CDR3 region is CASSPDAGSFHEQYF. CDR3 bases: TGTGCCAGCAGCCCAGATGCGGGGAGCTTTCACGAGCAGTACTTC.

V gene TRBV6-6 combines with J gene TRBJ2-3; a weak D match, TRBD2 (7 bases). Trimming pared 8 bases from V and 6 bases from J, leaving 18 bases between. The CDR3 length is 14 residues. Germline CDR1 MNHNY, CDR2 SVGAGI (reference sequence). CDR3 sequence reads: CASWGAGVGDTQYF. The DNA of the CDR3 is TGTGCCAGCTGGGGGGCGGGAGTCGGTGATACGCAGTATTTT.

The CDR3 reads CASSVREGTYYGYTF. The CDR3 bases are TGTGCCAGCAGTGTCCGTGAAGGGACATATTATGGCTACACCTTC. The rearrangement joins TRBV6-1 to TRBJ1-2, with D tentatively TRBD1 (6 bases). The germline CDR1 and CDR2 sequences are MNHNS and SASEGT. V shed 4 bases and J shed 5 bases, with 17 bases lying between them. CDR3 size: 15 residues.

This clone was observed a single time. The chain recombines TRBV5-1 with TRBJ1-5; the D is unclear. The V end was cut by 2 bases, the J end by 3 bases, with 9 bases between. Germline V gives CDR1 SGHRS, CDR2 YFSETQ. The CDR3 consists of 14 residues. The CDR3 reads CASSLDRDNQPQHF. The CDR3 bases are TGCGCCAGCAGCTTAGATAGAGACAATCAGCCCCAGCATTTT.

The V call is TRBV27, the J call TRBJ2-1, with TRBD2 matching 8 bases. Per the germline V gene, CDR1 is MNHEY and CDR2 is SMNVEV (reference sequence). The trim removed 5 bases at V and 10 bases at J, leaving 22 bases unmatched. CDR3 length equals 18 residues. CDR3 sequence: CASSPTISGLAGSPEQFF. CDR3 nucleotides: TGTGCCAGCAGTCCGACAATCTCAGGGCTAGCGGGTTCCCCCGAGCAGTTCTTC.

V and J are TRBV28 and TRBJ2-3; TRBD2 matches 8 bases. CDR1 MDHEN and CDR2 SYDVKM come from the germline V gene. This CDR3 region has 15 residues. Germline trimming cut 4 bases from V and 4 bases from J; bases unmatched to any gene: 7. The CDR3 DNA reads TGTGCCAGCAGTTCCAGGGGACTAGGGGCAGATACGCAGTATTTT. Encoded protein: CASSSRGLGADTQYF.

This chain joins TRBV5-1 and TRBJ2-7, with D possibly called TRBD1 or TRBD2 (5 bases each). This CDR3 is built from 14 residues. V lost 5 bases and J lost 6, with 18 bases in between. The germline V gene has CDR1 SGHRS and CDR2 YFSETQ. This CDR3 is CASRRETGLGEQYF. For the CDR3, the DNA is TGCGCCAGCAGGCGTGAGACGGGGCTAGGCGAGCAGTACTTC.

On this clone itself: One end of the junction varies from germline; a read error may be responsible. The identical CDR3 is also encoded by other nucleotide sequences in the sample. The J gene is TRBJ2-5, the V gene TRBV7-9; D is undetermined. This CDR3 contains 13 residues. Germline CDR1 SEHNR, CDR2 FQNEAQ (reference sequence). Written as DNA, the CDR3 is TGCGCCAGCAGCCGAGCAGCCCAAGAGACCCAGTACTTC. Amino acids: CASSRAAQETQYF.

V is TRBV15 and J is TRBJ2-2; D gene ambiguous. The V end was cut by 0 bases, the J end by 2 bases, with 4 bases between. Looked up from germline, CDR1 is LNHNV and CDR2 is YYDKDF (reference sequence). The CDR3 loop spans 14 amino acids. The CDR3, as DNA: TGTGCCACCAGCAGAGATCTTAACACCGGGGAGCTGTTTTTT. This translates into CATSRDLNTGELFF. Combining the CDR3 with reference TRBV15 and TRBJ2-2 gives the whole variable domain DAMVIQNPRYQVTQFGKPVTLSCSQTLNHNVMYWYQQKSSQAPKLLFHYYDKDFNNEADTPDNFQSRRPNTSFCFLDIRSPGLGDTAMYLCATSRDLNTGELFFGEGSRLTVL.